This passage covers 26 T cell receptor beta chains from one sample sequenced in a study of cytomegalovirus exposure and HLA in healthy donors. TCRdb's copy holds only in-frame clones and misses some; the assay was immunoSEQ multiplex PCR. The sample consists of tens of thousands of clones, about 94% of them appearing once. Sequenced sample: PBMCs. These receptor sequences come from a man younger than 30 in good health and CMV-seronegative.

J is TRBJ2-7 and V is TRBV27, with 10 bases matching TRBD2. The CDR3 is 14 amino acids. From germline, CDR1 is MNHEY and CDR2 SMNVEV (reference sequence). V was clipped by 5 bases and J by 4 bases; unmatched bases: 5. CDR3 protein: CASSHGLAVYEQYF. The CDR3 coding sequence is TGTGCCAGCAGTCATGGACTAGCGGTTTACGAGCAGTACTTC.

V usage is TRBV20-1 and J usage is TRBJ1-1, with D possibly TRBD1 on 5 matching bases. V was cut by 4 bases and J by 8 bases, with 11 bases left in between. This CDR3 is 11 amino acids long. In germline, CDR1 is DFQATT, CDR2 SNEGSKA (reference sequence). CDR3 in amino acids: CSAIRQTEAFF. CDR3 coding DNA: TGCAGTGCTATTAGACAGACGGAAGCTTTCTTT.

J is TRBJ1-4 and V is TRBV4-2; 8 bases are shared with TRBD1. This CDR3 spans 17 amino acids. V gave up 0 bases and J gave up 8 bases; unmatched junction bases: 11. The germline V gene encodes CDR1 LGHNA and CDR2 YNFKEQ. This CDR3 reads CASSQEGVTGEYEKLFF. The CDR3 nucleotides are TGTGCCAGCAGCCAAGAGGGAGTGACAGGGGAATACGAAAAACTGTTTTTT.

The chain carries TRBV6-5 and TRBJ2-1; D is ambiguous. The germline gives CDR1 MNHEY, CDR2 SVGAGI. The CDR3 totals 11 residues. The CDR3 loop reads CATTTYNEQFF. DNA for the CDR3: TGTGCTACCACTACCTACAATGAGCAGTTCTTC.

The chain employs TRBV5-6 and TRBJ1-3; 10 nucleotides align to TRBD1. The V and J ends lost 0 bases and 2 bases, in that order; junction bases with no gene match: 5. CDR1 and CDR2 (germline): SGHDT, YYEEEE. This CDR3 comprises 17 residues. DNA of the CDR3: TGTGCCAGCAGCTTGGGGGTTGGGACAGGGGCTGGAAACACCATATATTTT. This sequence encodes CASSLGVGTGAGNTIYF.

Here the CDR3 reads CASGTGTSGNEQFF. The CDR3 DNA is TGTGCCAGCGGGACCGGGACTAGCGGCAATGAGCAGTTCTTC. The V call is TRBV2, the J call TRBJ2-1, with TRBD2 identical over 11 bases. The CDR3 covers 14 residues. Germline V CDR1 and CDR2: SNHLY, FYNNEI. After removal of 8 bases from V and 6 bases from J, the junction contained 6 bases not matched to a gene. Full variable domain (remainder filled in from reference TRBV2 and TRBJ2-1): EPEVTQTPSHQVTQMGQEVILRCVPISNHLYFYWYRQILGQKVEFLVSFYNNEISEKSEIFDDQFSVERPDGSNFTLKIRSTKLEDSAMYFCASGTGTSGNEQFFGPGTRLTVL.

The chain is built from TRBV6-5 and TRBJ2-7; D is undetermined. The germline V and J ends were trimmed by 5 bases and 3 bases, with 8 bases remaining between them. The CDR3 is 12 residues long. Germline V lookup: CDR1 MNHEY, CDR2 SVGAGI. CDR3 coding DNA: TGTGCCAGCAGTGAAGCAATCTACGAGCAGTACTTC. Amino acid sequence: CASSEAIYEQYF.

The V gene is TRBV25-1, the J gene TRBJ1-1; D remains unclear. CDR1 and CDR2 from the germline V gene are MGHDK and SYGVNS. Trimming removed 8 bases from V and 1 base from J, with 8 bases in between. The CDR3 runs to 12 residues. As DNA, the CDR3 is TGTGCCAGCCGGACTGGGAACACTGAAGCTTTCTTT. This sequence encodes CASRTGNTEAFF. Full variable domain (missing parts from reference TRBV25-1 and TRBJ1-1): EADIYQTPRYLVIGTGKKITLECSQTMGHDKMYWYQQDPGMELHLIHYSYGVNSTEKGDLSSESTVSRIRTEHFPLTLESARPSHTSQYLCASRTGNTEAFFGQGTRLTVV.

The gene calls are TRBV9 and TRBJ2-7, with 8 bases lining up with TRBD2. Germline lookup yields CDR1 SGDLS and CDR2 YYNGEE. This CDR3 contains 14 residues. V trimming: 0 bases; J trimming: 2 bases; junction bases outside the gene matches: 1. In nucleotides, the CDR3 is TGTGCCAGCAGCGTAGGCGGGAGGACCTACGAGCAGTACTTC. This sequence encodes CASSVGGRTYEQYF. Together with reference TRBV9 and TRBJ2-7, the CDR3 gives the full variable domain: DSGVTQTPKHLITATGQRVTLRCSPRSGDLSVYWYQQSLDQGLQFLIQYYNGEERAKGNILERFSAQQFPDLHSELNLSSLELGDSALYFCASSVGGRTYEQYFGPGTRLTVT.

The genes are TRBV6-1 and TRBJ2-1; 7 bases are shared with TRBD2. Per germline, CDR1 MNHNS and CDR2 SASEGT. CDR3 length equals 16 residues. V was clipped by 3 bases and J by 2 bases; unmatched bases: 7. The CDR3 loop reads CASSESSAGAYNEQFF. The DNA for the CDR3 is TGTGCCAGCAGTGAGTCGTCGGCGGGGGCCTACAATGAGCAGTTCTTC.

V usage is TRBV11-3 and J usage is TRBJ2-3; D uncertain. Germline V gene data show CDR1 as SGHNT and CDR2 as YENEEA. There are 12 residues in the CDR3. The V end was cut by 5 bases, the J end by 0 bases, with 3 bases between. The CDR3 DNA is TGTGCCAGCAGCCTCAGCACAGATACGCAGTATTTT. Its translation is CASSLSTDTQYF. Based on the CDR3 plus reference TRBV11-3 and TRBJ2-3, the full variable domain is EAGVVQSPRYKIIEKKQPVAFWCNPISGHNTLYWYLQNLGQGPELLIRYENEEAVDDSQLPKDRFSAERLKGVDSTLKIQPAELGDSAVYLCASSLSTDTQYFGPGTRLTVL.

The chain couples TRBV4-2 to TRBJ1-1, with 8 bases that match TRBD1. The germline CDR1 and CDR2 sequences are LGHNA and YNFKEQ. The CDR3 loop spans 15 amino acids. J was trimmed by 5 bases and V by 3 bases; bases with no gene match: 8. CDR3 region: CASSHQGARDTEAFF. In DNA, the CDR3 is TGTGCCAGCAGCCACCAGGGGGCGCGAGATACTGAAGCTTTCTTT.

This chain connects TRBV7-2 to TRBJ1-2, with D possibly matching TRBD1 (6 bases). V shed 5 bases and J shed 6 bases, with 10 bases lying between them. Germline V CDR1 and CDR2: SGHTA, FQGNSA. This CDR3 has 12 residues. CDR3 in amino acids: CASSRYRDGYTF. CDR3 in DNA: TGTGCCAGCAGCAGATACAGGGATGGCTACACCTTC.

The chain is built from TRBV19 and TRBJ1-5, with D tentatively TRBD1 (5 bases). V was pared by 1 base and J by 6 bases, with 13 bases between. This CDR3 has 15 amino acids. From germline, CDR1 is LNHDA and CDR2 SQIVND (reference sequence). The CDR3: CASSIVAGGGQPQHF. CDR3 coding DNA: TGTGCCAGTAGTATAGTTGCTGGCGGGGGTCAGCCCCAGCATTTT.

The chain has TRBV7-2 and TRBJ2-3; maybe TRBD2 (6 bases). There are 15 residues in the CDR3. Germline values: CDR1 SGHTA, CDR2 FQGNSA. The V end lost 3 bases, the J end lost 4 bases, and 14 bases lay between the germline ends. Here the CDR3 reads CASSFRRGAPDTQYF. CDR3 in DNA: TGTGCCAGCAGCTTCCGGCGGGGCGCCCCAGATACGCAGTATTTT. Combining the CDR3 with reference TRBV7-2 and TRBJ2-3 gives the whole variable domain GAGVSQSPSNKVTEKGKDVELRCDPISGHTALYWYRQSLGQGLEFLIYFQGNSAPDKSGLPSDRFSAERTGGSVSTLTIQRTQQEDSAVYLCASSFRRGAPDTQYFGPGTRLTVL.

This clone was recorded only once. The chain employs TRBV15 and TRBJ2-7, with TRBD1 identical over 7 bases. With 5 bases clipped from V and 2 bases from J, the junction kept 3 bases outside the gene matches. CDR3 length: 13 amino acids. In germline, CDR1 is LNHNV, CDR2 YYDKDF (reference sequence). DNA of the CDR3: TGTGCCACCAGCCTCGGGACAGCCTACGAGCAGTACTTC. Amino acids: CATSLGTAYEQYF.

This clone showed up just once. V usage is TRBV5-5 and J usage is TRBJ1-5; D remains ambiguous. Deletions cut 2 bases from V and 0 bases from J, with 3 bases between. The germline V gene encodes CDR1 SGHKS and CDR2 YYEKEE (reference sequence). The CDR3 has 13 residues. DNA of the CDR3: TGTGCCAGCAGCTTATATAGCAATCAGCCCCAGCATTTT. It translates to CASSLYSNQPQHF.

The chain joins TRBV6-1 to TRBJ2-1; 11 bases fit TRBD1. CDR3 length: 13 residues. Trimming cost V 4 bases and J 9 bases; bases outside gene matches: 2. Germline loops: CDR1 MNHNS, CDR2 SASEGT. The CDR3 DNA reads TGTGCCAGCAGTGGGACAGGGGGCAGTGAGCAGTTCTTC. Translating it yields CASSGTGGSEQFF.

CDR3 DNA sequence: TGTGCCAGCAGTCTCGGACAGGGGGGGCAGCCCCAGCATTTT. It is translated as CASSLGQGGQPQHF. V gene TRBV6-5 combines with J gene TRBJ1-5, with 10 bases lining up with TRBD1. V shed 5 bases and J 7 bases; nucleotides not matched to a gene: 5. The CDR3 extends over 14 amino acids. Germline V gene lookup returns CDR1 MNHEY and CDR2 SVGAGI.

The V and J genes are TRBV7-2 and TRBJ2-1; TRBD2 agrees at 7 bases. Trimming removed 6 bases from V and 6 bases from J; junction bases left unmatched: 5. Germline CDR1 reads SGHTA; CDR2 reads FQGNSA. This CDR3 is built from 13 residues. CDR3 residues: CASSRAGFNEQFF. As DNA, the CDR3 is TGTGCCAGCAGTCGAGCGGGGTTCAATGAGCAGTTCTTC.

The chain employs TRBV9 and TRBJ1-2; a possible D gene is TRBD1 (6 bases). CDR3 length equals 15 residues. CDR1 SGDLS and CDR2 YYNGEE come from the germline V gene. V lost 4 bases and J 3 bases, leaving 16 bases between the germline ends. The chain's CDR3 is CASSSRTDRDYGYTF. Here the CDR3 DNA reads TGTGCCAGCAGCTCTAGGACAGATAGAGACTATGGCTACACCTTC.

V gene TRBV4-2 combines with J gene TRBJ1-2; D gene ambiguous. The CDR3 covers 14 residues. CDR1 LGHNA and CDR2 YNFKEQ come from the germline V gene. Trimming cost V 0 bases and J 2 bases, with 7 bases left between them. In DNA form, the CDR3 reads TGTGCCAGCAGCCAAGATAGAGGGAACTATGGCTACACCTTC. It translates to CASSQDRGNYGYTF.

The chain has TRBV19 and TRBJ1-1, with no clear D. This CDR3 region has 11 residues. Germline V gives CDR1 LNHDA, CDR2 SQIVND (reference sequence). The germline V and J ends were trimmed by 3 bases and 9 bases, with 8 bases remaining between them. This CDR3 is CASSMIRKAFF. The CDR3 region has the DNA TGTGCCAGTAGTATGATCAGGAAAGCTTTCTTT.

The J gene is TRBJ2-1, the V gene TRBV5-1, with TRBD2 matching over 12 bases. V dropped 4 bases and J dropped 9; count of bases not matched to a gene: 8. The CDR3 runs to 15 residues. In germline, CDR1 is SGHRS, CDR2 YFSETQ. The CDR3 region has the DNA TGCGCCAGCAGCAACCTAGCGGGAGGGATGAGTGAGCAGTTCTTC. Its protein is CASSNLAGGMSEQFF. Using reference TRBV5-1 and TRBJ2-1 for the parts outside the CDR3, the full variable domain is KAGVTQTPRYLIKTRGQQVTLSCSPISGHRSVSWYQQTPGQGLQFLFEYFSETQRNKGNFPGRFSGRQFSNSRSEMNVSTLELGDSALYLCASSNLAGGMSEQFFGPGTRLTVL.

This sequence joins TRBV7-9 and TRBJ1-2; 7 bases match TRBD1. The V gene end was trimmed by 4 bases and the J gene end by 4 bases; junction bases not matched to a gene: 18. Germline CDR1 is SEHNR and CDR2 is FQNEAQ (reference sequence). This CDR3 is built from 18 residues. The DNA of the CDR3 is TGTGCCAGCAGCTCCTTTTCCGGTACAGGGGACTGGGGCTATGGCTACACCTTC. This gives the protein CASSSFSGTGDWGYGYTF. The variable domain in full, with the rest retrieved from reference TRBV7-9 and TRBJ1-2, is DTGVSQNPRHKITKRGQNVTFRCDPISEHNRLYWYRQTLGQGPEFLTYFQNEAQLEKSRLLSDRFSAERPKGSFSTLEIQRTEQGDSAMYLCASSSFSGTGDWGYGYTFGSGTRLTVV.

This clone was seen once. The chain uses TRBV9 and TRBJ1-1, with TRBD1 identical over 7 bases. This CDR3 is built from 14 residues. CDR1 and CDR2 (germline): SGDLS, YYNGEE. With 3 bases clipped from V and 1 base from J, the junction kept 3 bases outside the gene matches. Here the CDR3 reads CASSGQGQNTEAFF. In DNA, the CDR3 is TGTGCCAGCAGCGGACAGGGTCAGAACACTGAAGCTTTCTTT.